This T cell receptor (beta chain) was observed in a study of cytomegalovirus exposure and HLA in healthy donors. Notes on the study in general: In a later analysis, parvovirus B19, influenza, CMV and Epstein-Barr virus appeared linked to several top co-occurrence clusters. Most CMV-associated TCR beta chains were later found to appear HLA-restricted. Among donors in an Asian-associated ancestry cluster, a later analysis reportedly found fewer N-insertions than the roughly 670-donor mean.

Donors counted as nominally healthy when sampled, yet unrecorded immune exposures were likely. CDR3 length: 15 amino acids. V was cut by 6 bases and J by 3 bases, with 17 bases left in between. Germline V CDR1 and CDR2: ENHRY, SYGVKD. Notes on this clone: Its antigen is not identified.

PCR employed 60 Vbeta and 13 Jbeta primers. Clones were sequenced by immunoSEQ multiplex PCR, and TCRdb holds only the in-frame ones, with some missing. Its table records around 200,000 clones. Sequencing used PBMCs. This TCR came from a woman in her 30s in good health and CMV-seropositive. The J gene is TRBJ1-2, the V gene TRBV10-3; a weak D match, TRBD1 (6 bases). CDR3 bases: TGTGCCATCAGCAGGGAAACAGGGACGTACTATGGCTACACCTTC. Its protein product is CAISRETGTYYGYTF.